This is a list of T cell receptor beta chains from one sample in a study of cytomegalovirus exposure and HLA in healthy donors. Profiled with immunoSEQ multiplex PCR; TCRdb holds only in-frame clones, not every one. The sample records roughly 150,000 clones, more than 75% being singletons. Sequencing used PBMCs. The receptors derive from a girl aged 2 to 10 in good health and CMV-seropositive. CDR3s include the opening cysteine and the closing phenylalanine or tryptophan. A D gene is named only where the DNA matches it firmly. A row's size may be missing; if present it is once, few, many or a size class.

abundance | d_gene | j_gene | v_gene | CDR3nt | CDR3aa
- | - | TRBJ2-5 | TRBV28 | TGTGCCAGCAGAGGTTTCATAGCGGACCAAGAGACCCAGTACTTC | CASRGFIADQETQYF
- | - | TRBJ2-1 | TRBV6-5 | TGTGCCAGCAGTTACTTTGGACTTTCGGAATACAATGAGCAGTTCTTC | CASSYFGLSEYNEQFF
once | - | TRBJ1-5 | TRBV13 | TGTGCCAGCAGCTTCGGGGATCAGCCCCAGCATTTT | CASSFGDQPQHF
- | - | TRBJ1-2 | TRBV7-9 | TGTGCCAGCACCTCCGGGAGTCTGGACGCGAACGATGGCTACACCTTC | CASTSGSLDANDGYTF
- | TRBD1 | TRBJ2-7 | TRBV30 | TGTGCCTGGAGTCCAACAGGGGACTACGAGCAGTACTTC | CAWSPTGDYEQYF
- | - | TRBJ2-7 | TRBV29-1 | TGCAGCGTTGAATCGGGGGGCCCCTACGAGCAGTACTTC | CSVESGGPYEQYF
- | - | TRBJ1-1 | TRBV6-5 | TGTGCCAGCACACAATACTTACAGGGCCCTCAAGCTTTCTTT | CASTQYLQGPQAFF
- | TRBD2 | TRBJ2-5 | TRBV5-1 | TGCGCCAGCAGCGCCCTGGTAGCGGGGTCCCAAGAGACCCAGTACTTC | CASSALVAGSQETQYF
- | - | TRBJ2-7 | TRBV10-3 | TGTGCCATCAGGGACGGGGGTCGGGAGCAGTACTTC | CAIRDGGREQYF
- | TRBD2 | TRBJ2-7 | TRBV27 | TGTGCCAGCAGTCTCAGTAGCGGGAGGGCCTACGAGCAGTACTTC | CASSLSSGRAYEQYF
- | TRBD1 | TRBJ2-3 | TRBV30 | TGTGCCTGGAGTGACAGGGGTGGTTTCACAGATACGCAGTATTTT | CAWSDRGGFTDTQYF
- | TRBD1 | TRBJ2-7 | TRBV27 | TGTGCCAGCAGTGGGGGACAGGGTTACGAGCAGTACTTC | CASSGGQGYEQYF
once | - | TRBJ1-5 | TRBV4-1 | TGCGCCAGCAGCCAAGAGCCCCCGGCCAGGGTAGGTAGCAATCAGCCCCAGCATTTT | CASSQEPPARVGSNQPQHF
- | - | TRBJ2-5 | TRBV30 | TGTGCCTGGACCCAGGTGGAGGGAACCGGGCAGTACTTC | CAWTQVEGTGQYF
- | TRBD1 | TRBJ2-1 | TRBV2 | TGTGCCAGCAGTGATCCGGGACAGGGTGCTGATGAGCAGTTCTTC | CASSDPGQGADEQFF